The text below deals with one TCR beta chain. Molecular barcoding with unique molecular identifiers was used for the TCRbeta library. TCRdb reprocessed the PCR reads via MiXCR and lists one record per CDR3 protein. Counted here are around 420,000 distinct CDR3 sequences, 15% to 20% occurring once; the ten biggest clones make up roughly 29%. This record comes from a study of T-cell reconstitution after alpha-beta-depleted transplantation in children. Here the sequenced sample was PBMCs, mostly from graft donor cells, taken 360 days after TCRalphabeta/CD19-depleted stem cell transplant. This clonotype was obtained from a boy less than two years old who had a stem cell transplant for Wiskott-Aldrich syndrome, so the T cells may come from the graft donor.

The CDR3, as DNA: TGTGCCAGCAGCATCAAAGGGGAGACCCAGTACTTC. Translated, it gives CASSIKGETQYF. V usage is TRBV2 and J usage is TRBJ2-5; no reliable D call. Germline lookup yields CDR1 SNHLY and CDR2 FYNNEI. Trimming removed 6 bases from V and 5 bases from J, with 10 bases in between. The CDR3 covers 12 residues.